The TCR beta chain under discussion was sequenced for a study of T cell responses to AZD1222 COVID-19 vaccine. TCRdb's table, derived via immunoSEQ multiplex PCR, lists solely in-frame clones and lacks some. The top ten hold over 8% of the sample, which has 100,000 to 120,000 clones, 88% seen once. V dropped 11 bases and J dropped 0 bases, with 11 bases sitting between them. Germline V gene data show CDR1 as MNHEY and CDR2 as SVGAGI. The CDR3 spans 12 residues. Sequencing was performed on peripheral blood, taken on day 0 of AZD1222 vaccination. This chain joins TRBV6-5 and TRBJ2-7, with D perhaps assigned TRBD1 or TRBD2 (5 bases each). This clonotype was obtained from an adult in good health. CDR3 sequence: CAAGASSYEQYF. In nucleotides, the CDR3 is TGTGCCGCCGGGGCTAGCTCCTACGAGCAGTACTTC.